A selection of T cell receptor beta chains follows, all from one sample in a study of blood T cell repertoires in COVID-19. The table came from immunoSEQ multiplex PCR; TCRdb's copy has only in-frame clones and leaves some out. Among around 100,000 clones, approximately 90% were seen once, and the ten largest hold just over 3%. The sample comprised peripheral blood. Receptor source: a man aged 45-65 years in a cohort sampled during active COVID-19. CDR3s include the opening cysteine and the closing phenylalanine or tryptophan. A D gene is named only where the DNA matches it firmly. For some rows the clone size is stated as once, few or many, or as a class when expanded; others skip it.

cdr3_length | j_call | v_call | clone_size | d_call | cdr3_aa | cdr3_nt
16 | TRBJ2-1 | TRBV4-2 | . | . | CASSQGRTNPNNEQFF | TGTGCCAGCAGCCAAGGACGGACTAACCCCAACAATGAGCAGTTCTTC
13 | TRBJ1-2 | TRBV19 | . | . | CASRRLDFYGYTF | TGTGCCAGTCGGAGACTGGATTTTTATGGCTACACCTTC
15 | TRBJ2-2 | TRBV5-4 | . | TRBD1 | CASSSTGGRTGELFF | TGTGCCAGCAGCTCCACAGGGGGCAGGACCGGGGAGCTGTTTTTT
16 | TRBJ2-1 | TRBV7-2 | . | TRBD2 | CASSSRAGGHHNEQFF | TGTGCCAGCAGCTCGAGAGCGGGGGGGCATCACAATGAGCAGTTCTTC
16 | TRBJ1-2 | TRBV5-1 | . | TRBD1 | CASSPTGGQTNYGYTF | TGCGCCAGCAGCCCCACAGGGGGCCAAACTAACTATGGCTACACCTTC
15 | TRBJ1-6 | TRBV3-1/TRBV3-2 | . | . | CASSQEYRRNSPLHF | TGTGCCAGCAGCCAAGAATACAGGCGAAATTCACCCCTCCACTTT
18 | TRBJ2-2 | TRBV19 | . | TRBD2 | CASSSRTSGGAGTGELFF | TGTGCCAGTAGCTCCCGGACTAGCGGGGGGGCGGGAACCGGGGAGCTGTTTTTT
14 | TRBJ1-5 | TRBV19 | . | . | CASTGPYSNQPQHF | TGTGCCAGTACAGGTCCGTATAGCAATCAGCCCCAGCATTTT
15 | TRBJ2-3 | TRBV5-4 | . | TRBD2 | CASSSLAGGTDTQYF | TGTGCCAGCAGCTCCCTAGCGGGGGGCACAGATACGCAGTATTTT
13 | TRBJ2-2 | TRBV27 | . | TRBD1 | CASSDRGRGELFF | TGTGCCAGCAGCGACAGGGGCCGGGGGGAGCTGTTTTTT
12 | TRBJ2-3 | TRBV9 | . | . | CASSVLADTQYF | TGTGCCAGCAGCGTCCTCGCAGATACGCAGTATTTT
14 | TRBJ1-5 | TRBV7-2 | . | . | CASSQGSGNQPQHF | TGTGCCAGCAGTCAAGGGAGTGGCAATCAGCCCCAGCATTTT
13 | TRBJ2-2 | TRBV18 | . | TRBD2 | CASSTSVAGELFF | TGTGCCAGCTCGACTAGCGTGGCCGGGGAGCTGTTTTTT
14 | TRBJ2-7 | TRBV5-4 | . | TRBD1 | CASSSRTGVYEQYF | TGTGCCAGCAGCAGCCGGACAGGGGTCTACGAGCAGTACTTC
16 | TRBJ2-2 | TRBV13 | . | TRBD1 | CASSPMGRGMFGELFF | TGTGCCAGCAGCCCGATGGGCAGGGGGATGTTCGGGGAGCTGTTTTTT
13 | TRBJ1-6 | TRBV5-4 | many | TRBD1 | CASSFDRASPLHF | TGTGCCAGCAGCTTTGACAGGGCTTCACCCCTCCACTTT
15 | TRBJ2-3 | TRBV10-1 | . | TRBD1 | CASSENRGATDTQYF | TGCGCCAGCAGTGAGAACAGGGGGGCAACAGATACGCAGTATTTT
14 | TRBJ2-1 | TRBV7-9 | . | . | CASTKGGNLDEQFF | TGTGCCAGCACCAAAGGAGGTAATCTCGATGAGCAGTTCTTC
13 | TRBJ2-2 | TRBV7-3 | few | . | CASSIGQTGELFF | TGTGCCAGCAGCATCGGACAGACCGGGGAGCTGTTTTTT
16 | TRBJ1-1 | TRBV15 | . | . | CATSRAQDTRGAEAFF | TGTGCCACCAGCAGAGCCCAGGATACCAGGGGCGCTGAAGCTTTCTTT
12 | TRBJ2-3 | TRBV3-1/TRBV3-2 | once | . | CASSSFIDTQYF | TGTGCCAGCAGCTCCTTTATAGATACGCAGTATTTT
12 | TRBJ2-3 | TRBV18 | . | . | CASSHRTGAQYF | TGTGCCAGCTCACACCGGACGGGAGCGCAGTATTTT
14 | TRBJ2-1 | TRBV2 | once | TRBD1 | CASMPGQGRNEQFF | TGTGCCAGCATGCCGGGACAGGGGAGGAATGAGCAGTTCTTC
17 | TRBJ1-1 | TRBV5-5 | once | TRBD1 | CASSLRFTGQGDTEAFF | TGTGCCAGCAGCTTGCGTTTTACGGGACAGGGGGACACTGAAGCTTTCTTT
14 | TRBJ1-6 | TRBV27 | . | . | CASSLGQPNSPLHF | TGTGCCAGCAGTTTAGGGCAGCCAAATTCACCCCTCCACTTT
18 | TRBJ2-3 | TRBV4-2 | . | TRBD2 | CASSQDPVGGGSADTQYF | TGTGCCAGCAGCCAAGATCCCGTCGGCGGGGGTAGCGCAGATACGCAGTATTTT
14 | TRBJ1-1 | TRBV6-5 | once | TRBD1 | CASSLDRANTEAFF | TGTGCCAGCAGTTTGGACAGGGCGAACACTGAAGCTTTCTTT
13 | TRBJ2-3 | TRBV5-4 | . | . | CASSPGTSDTQYF | TGTGCCAGCAGCCCCGGGACTTCAGATACGCAGTATTTT
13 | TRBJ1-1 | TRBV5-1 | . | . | CASRPTGNTEAFF | TGCGCCAGCAGGCCTACAGGAAACACTGAAGCTTTCTTT
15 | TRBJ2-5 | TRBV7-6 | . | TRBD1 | CASSQGQGASETQYF | TGTGCCAGCAGCCAGGGACAGGGGGCGTCAGAGACCCAGTACTTC
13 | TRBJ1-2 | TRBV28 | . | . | CASSPDRFYGYTF | TGTGCCAGCAGCCCCGACAGGTTTTATGGCTACACCTTC
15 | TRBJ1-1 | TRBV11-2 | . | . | CASSSGDHAHTEAFF | TGTGCCAGCAGCTCAGGGGATCACGCTCACACTGAAGCTTTCTTT
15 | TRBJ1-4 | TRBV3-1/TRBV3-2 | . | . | CASSRQAGWNEKLFF | TGTGCCAGCAGCCGCCAAGCAGGTTGGAATGAAAAACTGTTTTTT
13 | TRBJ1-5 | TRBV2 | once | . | CASSKDGDQPQHF | TGTGCCAGCAGTAAAGACGGGGATCAGCCCCAGCATTTT
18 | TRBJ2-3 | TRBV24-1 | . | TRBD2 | CATSDLSPAGAITDTQYF | TGTGCCACCAGTGATTTGAGCCCAGCGGGGGCAATCACAGATACGCAGTATTTT
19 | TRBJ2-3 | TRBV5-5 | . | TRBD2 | CASSVSTAGTSGGAPTQYF | TGTGCCAGCAGCGTTTCAACCGCCGGGACTAGCGGGGGGGCCCCTACGCAGTATTTT
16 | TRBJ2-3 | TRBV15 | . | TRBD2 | CATSRERGGGTDTQYF | TGTGCCACCAGCAGAGAGCGGGGGGGCGGCACAGATACGCAGTATTTT
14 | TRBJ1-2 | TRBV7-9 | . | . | CASSLEGLGGGYTF | TGTGCCAGCAGCTTAGAAGGCCTCGGGGGTGGCTACACCTTC
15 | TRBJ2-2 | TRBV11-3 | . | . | CASSLEGARAGELFF | TGTGCCAGCAGCTTAGAGGGGGCGCGGGCCGGGGAGCTGTTTTTT
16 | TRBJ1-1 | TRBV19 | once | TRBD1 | CATMGQGAFENTEAFF | TGTGCCACCATGGGACAGGGGGCTTTCGAGAACACTGAAGCTTTCTTT
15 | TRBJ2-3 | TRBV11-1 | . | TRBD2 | CASSLTSGGADTQYF | TGTGCCAGCAGCTTAACTAGCGGGGGGGCAGATACGCAGTATTTT
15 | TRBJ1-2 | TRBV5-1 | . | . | CASSLALGGANGYTF | TGCGCCAGCAGCTTAGCGTTAGGGGGAGCCAATGGCTACACCTTC